This is a list of T cell receptor beta chains from one sample in a study of blood T cell repertoires in COVID-19. Clones were read by immunoSEQ multiplex PCR, and TCRdb kept only the in-frame ones, dropping some. The sample lists roughly 150,000 clones; over 65% were seen once. Sequencing was performed on PBMCs or T cells enriched from blood (not recorded which). These receptors originate from a woman aged 50 to 60 who had recovered from COVID-19. The CDR3 runs from the conserved cysteine through the conserved F or W. The D gene is left open where the match is weak. Expanded clones get a size class; other rows say once, few or many, or leave the size out.

clone_size | j_call | v_call | d_call | cdr3_nt | cdr3_aa
once | TRBJ2-5 | TRBV6-6 | TRBD2 | TGTGCCAGCAGTCCGGGACTAGCGCAAGAGACCCAGTACTTC | CASSPGLAQETQYF
. | TRBJ2-5 | TRBV11-2 | . | TGTGCCAGCAGCTTAGATGCGGGGATTGGTGAGACCCAGTACTTC | CASSLDAGIGETQYF
. | TRBJ1-2 | TRBV12-3/TRBV12-4 | . | TGTGCCAGCAGACCTATGGAAACAGAAGGCTACACCTTC | CASRPMETEGYTF
. | TRBJ1-1 | TRBV28 | TRBD1 | TGTGCCAGCAGTTTATTGCAGGGGGCGAGGCCAAACACTGAAGCTTTCTTT | CASSLLQGARPNTEAFF
. | TRBJ2-1 | TRBV5-4 | TRBD1 | TGTGCCAGCAGCTTGGTGGGACAGGGTTCCCATGAGCAGTTCTTC | CASSLVGQGSHEQFF
. | TRBJ2-5 | TRBV29-1 | . | TGCAGCGTTGAAGGGCAGGAGGGCGTGGGGGGGACCCAGTACTTC | CSVEGQEGVGGTQYF
. | TRBJ1-2 | TRBV7-2 | . | TGTGCCAGCAGCTTAGAGGGGGGGCAGAATGGCTACACCTTC | CASSLEGGQNGYTF
few | TRBJ1-6 | TRBV2 | . | TGTGCCAGCAGTGAAGACAGCCTCAATTCACCCCTCCACTTT | CASSEDSLNSPLHF
. | TRBJ2-1 | TRBV11-3 | . | TGTGCCAGCAGCTTCTCTACAGGGTCCTACAATGAGCAGTTCTTC | CASSFSTGSYNEQFF
. | TRBJ2-1 | TRBV5-1 | TRBD2 | TGCGCCAGCAGCTTGGTACCAGCGGGGGGATACAATGAGCAGTTCTTC | CASSLVPAGGYNEQFF
once | TRBJ2-5 | TRBV24-1 | . | TGTGCCACCAGTGTGGGGCCACAAGAGACCCAGTACTTC | CATSVGPQETQYF
. | TRBJ1-6 | TRBV9 | TRBD1 | TGTGCCAGCAGCCACAGCGGGACAGGTGGCTCCTATAATTCACCCCTCCACTTT | CASSHSGTGGSYNSPLHF
. | TRBJ1-4 | TRBV28 | . | TGTGCCAGCGGATTGGGGGTCCGGGAGGAAAAACTGTTTTTT | CASGLGVREEKLFF
. | TRBJ1-2 | TRBV25-1 | TRBD1 | TGTGCCAGCAGTGAGGACAGGGGGCACGATGGCTACACCTTC | CASSEDRGHDGYTF
many | TRBJ2-1 | TRBV7-9 | TRBD2 | TGTGCCAGCAGCTTAGGGCTAGCGGGGGTATACAATGAGCAGTTCTTC | CASSLGLAGVYNEQFF
. | TRBJ1-4 | TRBV5-5 | TRBD1 | TGTGCCAGCAGCGCCGGGACAGGGGGGGAAAAACTGTTTTTT | CASSAGTGGEKLFF
. | TRBJ2-1 | TRBV20-1 | TRBD2 | TGCAGCGCTAGTCTCGGGACTACCAACAATGAGCAGTTCTTC | CSASLGTTNNEQFF
. | TRBJ1-5 | TRBV19 | TRBD1 | TGTGCCAGTAGTAGACAGGGAAATAGCAATCAGCCCCAGCATTTT | CASSRQGNSNQPQHF
. | TRBJ2-7 | TRBV27 | TRBD1 | TGTGCCAGCAAGGCGGGGACAGGGCAAGGTGAGCAGTACTTC | CASKAGTGQGEQYF
. | TRBJ1-1 | TRBV12-3/TRBV12-4 | . | TGTGCCAGCAGTCCGCGACAGGACGCTGAAGCTTTCTTT | CASSPRQDAEAFF
. | TRBJ1-5 | TRBV30 | . | TGTGCCTGGAGTGTCCCGGATCAGCCCCAGCATTTT | CAWSVPDQPQHF
. | TRBJ1-5 | TRBV4-1 | TRBD1 | TGCGCCAGCAGCCAAGGAGGGGGCGATCAGCCCCAGCATTTT | CASSQGGGDQPQHF
. | TRBJ1-4 | TRBV9 | TRBD1 | TGTGCCAGCAGCCCCCGCTTACAGGGGGCCTACGAAAAACTGTTTTTT | CASSPRLQGAYEKLFF
. | TRBJ2-5 | TRBV4-2 | TRBD2 | TGTGCCAGCAGCCAAGAATTACGGGGGGGACACCAAGAGACCCAGTACTTC | CASSQELRGGHQETQYF
. | TRBJ1-2 | TRBV19 | TRBD1 | TGTGCCAGTAGGGACAGGGGGCGCGCGGAAGGCTACACCTTC | CASRDRGRAEGYTF
. | TRBJ1-3 | TRBV18 | TRBD1 | TGTGCCAGCTCCCAGACAGGGTTTTCTGGAAACACCATATATTTT | CASSQTGFSGNTIYF
. | TRBJ2-1 | TRBV5-6 | TRBD2 | TGTGCCAGCAGCCAAGCGGGACCATACAATGAGCAGTTCTTC | CASSQAGPYNEQFF
. | TRBJ2-5 | TRBV19 | TRBD2 | TGTGCCAGTAGTAGTCTAGCGGGGGGAGAGACCCAGTACTTC | CASSSLAGGETQYF
. | TRBJ1-2 | TRBV6-5 | TRBD1 | TGTGCCAGCAGGAACCCAGGGGGCCTAGAAGGCTACACCTTC | CASRNPGGLEGYTF
. | TRBJ2-5 | TRBV7-8 | . | TGTGCCAGCAGCGACAGCGTGTCCAGGGAGACCCAGTACTTC | CASSDSVSRETQYF
. | TRBJ2-3 | TRBV12-3/TRBV12-4 | . | TGTGCCAGCAGTTCGGATCCCAGGGATACGCAGTATTTT | CASSSDPRDTQYF
. | TRBJ2-7 | TRBV6-1 | . | TGTGCCAGCAGTGAACCTTCAGGAATCTCTTACGAGCAGTACTTC | CASSEPSGISYEQYF
. | TRBJ1-5 | TRBV15 | . | TGTGCCACCAGCAACCCCCGACAGGCCGAACAGCCCCAGCATTTT | CATSNPRQAEQPQHF
. | TRBJ1-2 | TRBV5-1 | TRBD1 | TGCGCCAGCAGCTTAGACGGGACAGCTTATGGCTACACCTTC | CASSLDGTAYGYTF
few | TRBJ1-2 | TRBV3-1/TRBV3-2 | TRBD1 | TGTGCCAGCAGCCACGACTCGGACAGGGGCTATGGCTACACCTTC | CASSHDSDRGYGYTF
. | TRBJ1-1 | TRBV5-1 | TRBD1 | TGCGCCAGCAGCTCCCGGACAGGGGTGAACACTGAAGCTTTCTTT | CASSSRTGVNTEAFF
. | TRBJ2-3 | TRBV14 | TRBD2 | TGTGCCAGCAGCCGAATCCCCGGCGGGAGGAAAGATACGCAGTATTTT | CASSRIPGGRKDTQYF
. | TRBJ2-2 | TRBV25-1 | TRBD1 | TGTGCCAGCAGTGAATATAAGGGGGCTAGCGGGGAGCTGTTTTTT | CASSEYKGASGELFF
. | TRBJ2-4 | TRBV11-2 | TRBD1 | TGTGCCAGCAGCTCCTGGACAGGGTTAGCCAAAAACATTCAGTACTTC | CASSSWTGLAKNIQYF
. | TRBJ1-5 | TRBV5-1 | TRBD1 | TGCGCCAGCAGCTTGGGGGCAGGGGGCGCTTATAGCAATCAGCCCCAGCATTTT | CASSLGAGGAYSNQPQHF
many | TRBJ2-3 | TRBV4-1 | . | TGCGCCAGCAGCCTCCTCACCTCGTCCCTTGAGGATACGCAGTATTTT | CASSLLTSSLEDTQYF
. | TRBJ1-1 | TRBV20-1 | TRBD1 | TGCAGTGCCGACAGGGCCACTGAAGCTTTCTTT | CSADRATEAFF
few | TRBJ1-3 | TRBV9 | . | TGTGCCAGCAGCGTAGACCAGGGCTCTGGAAACACCATATATTTT | CASSVDQGSGNTIYF
few | TRBJ2-1 | TRBV18 | TRBD2 | TGTGCCAGCTCGTCTAGCGGGAGCTCCTACAATGAGCAGTTCTTC | CASSSSGSSYNEQFF
. | TRBJ2-7 | TRBV5-4 | TRBD1 | TGTGCCAGCAGCTTCGGGACAGGGGTCGAGCAGTACTTC | CASSFGTGVEQYF
. | TRBJ1-1 | TRBV19 | . | TGTGCCAGTATTTCCTCCGGGTCCTTGCAGCTCACTGAAGCTTTCTTT | CASISSGSLQLTEAFF
once | TRBJ2-5 | TRBV24-1 | TRBD1 | TGTGCCACGGGGGACAGCATCACGGGAGAGACCCAGTACTTC | CATGDSITGETQYF
. | TRBJ2-5 | TRBV27 | . | TGTGCCAGCTGCCGCGTGGGACTCGGAGAGACCCAGTACTTC | CASCRVGLGETQYF
few | TRBJ2-7 | TRBV2 | TRBD2 | TGTGCCAGCACCCGTCGGGAAAGCGGGGGCTACGAGCAGTACTTC | CASTRRESGGYEQYF
. | TRBJ1-6 | TRBV10-2 | TRBD1 | TGCGCCAGCAGCGTCGACAGGGATAATTCACCCCTCCACTTT | CASSVDRDNSPLHF
. | TRBJ2-2 | TRBV3-1/TRBV3-2 | . | TGTGCCAGCAGCCAAGATCCTGGAGGGGAATATACCGGGGAGCTGTTTTTT | CASSQDPGGEYTGELFF
. | TRBJ1-3 | TRBV4-2 | . | TGTGCCAGCAGCCAAGACGCGAACACCATATATTTT | CASSQDANTIYF
once | TRBJ2-2 | TRBV19 | TRBD1 | TGTGCCAGTAGACCGGGACAGAAATTCACCGGGGAGCTGTTTTTT | CASRPGQKFTGELFF
. | TRBJ1-2 | TRBV6-5 | . | TGTGCCAGCAGTTACTCTGGGGCGGGGGGCAATGGCTACACCTTC | CASSYSGAGGNGYTF